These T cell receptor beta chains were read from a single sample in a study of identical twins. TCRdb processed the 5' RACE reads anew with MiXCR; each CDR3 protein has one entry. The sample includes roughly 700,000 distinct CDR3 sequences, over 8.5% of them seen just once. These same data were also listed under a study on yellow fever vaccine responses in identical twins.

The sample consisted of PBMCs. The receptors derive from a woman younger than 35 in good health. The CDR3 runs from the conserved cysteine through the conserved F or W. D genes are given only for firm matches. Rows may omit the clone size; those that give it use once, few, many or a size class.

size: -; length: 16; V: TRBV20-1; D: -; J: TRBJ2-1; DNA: TGCAGTGCTAGTGTTTCTAGCGTCAAGTCCTACAATGAGCAGTTCTTC; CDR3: CSASVSSVKSYNEQFF
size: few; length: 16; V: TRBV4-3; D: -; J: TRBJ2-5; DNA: TGCGCCAGCAGCCAAGATGTCAGGTCCTTAGAGGAGACCCAGTACTTC; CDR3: CASSQDVRSLEETQYF
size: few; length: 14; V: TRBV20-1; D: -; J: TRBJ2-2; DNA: TGCAGTGCTGGTTGGCTTGCTAGCACCGGGGAGCTGTTTTTT; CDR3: CSAGWLASTGELFF
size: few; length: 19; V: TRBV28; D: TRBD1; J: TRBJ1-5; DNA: TGTGCCAGCAGTTTGGGGACAGAGAGTGTCTCGATAAACAATCAGCCCCAGCATTTT; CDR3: CASSLGTESVSINNQPQHF
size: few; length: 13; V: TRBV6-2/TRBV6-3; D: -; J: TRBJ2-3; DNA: TGTGCCAGCAGATCGGACAGTACAGATACGCAGTATTTT; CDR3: CASRSDSTDTQYF
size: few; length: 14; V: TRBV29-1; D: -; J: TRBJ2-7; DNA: TGCAGCGTTGAAGAACGAGGGCGGGACTACGAGCAGTACTTC; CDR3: CSVEERGRDYEQYF
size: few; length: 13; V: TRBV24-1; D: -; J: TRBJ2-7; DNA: TGTGCCACCAGTGGCTCCACAGGGAACGAGCAGTACTTC; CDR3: CATSGSTGNEQYF
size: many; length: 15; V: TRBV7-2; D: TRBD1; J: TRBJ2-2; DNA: TGTGCCAGCAGCATCACAGGGGGAGCCACCGGGGAGCTGTTTTTT; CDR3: CASSITGGATGELFF
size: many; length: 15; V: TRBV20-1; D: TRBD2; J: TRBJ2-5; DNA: TGCAGTGCTAGTTATAGCGGGAGGGCCTTGGAGACCCAGTACTTC; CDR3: CSASYSGRALETQYF
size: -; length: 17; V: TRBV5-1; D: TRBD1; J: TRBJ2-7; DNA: TGCGCCAGCAGCTACCTGCCCACGGGACAGGGCTTTTACGAGCAGTACTTC; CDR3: CASSYLPTGQGFYEQYF
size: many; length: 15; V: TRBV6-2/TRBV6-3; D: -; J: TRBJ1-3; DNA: TGTGCCAGCAGCTGGTTGCCGTCCTCTGGAAACACCATATATTTT; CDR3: CASSWLPSSGNTIYF
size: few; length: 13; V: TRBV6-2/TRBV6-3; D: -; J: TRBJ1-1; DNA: TGTGCCAGCAGTGAGGGAGGTTTGGCTGGAGCTTTCTTT; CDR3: CASSEGGLAGAFF
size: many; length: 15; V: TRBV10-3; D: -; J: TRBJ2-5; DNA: TGTGCCATCAGTGAGAACATCGGAGGCAGGGAGACCCAGTACTTC; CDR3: CAISENIGGRETQYF
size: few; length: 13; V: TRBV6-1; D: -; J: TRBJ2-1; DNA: TGTGCCAGCAGCCCCCTCACCGGGGATGAGCAGTTCTTC; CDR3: CASSPLTGDEQFF
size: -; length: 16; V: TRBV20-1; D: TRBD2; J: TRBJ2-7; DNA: TGCAGTGCTAGATCCTTGTCAGCGGGAGGTTCCTACGAGCAGTACTTC; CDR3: CSARSLSAGGSYEQYF
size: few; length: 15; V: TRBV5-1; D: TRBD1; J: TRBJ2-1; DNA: TGCGCCAGCAGCTTGGCGGGACAGCCGAACAATGAGCAGTTCTTC; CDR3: CASSLAGQPNNEQFF
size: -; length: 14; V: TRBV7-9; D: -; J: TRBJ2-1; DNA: TGTGCCAGCAGCTCAAAATCCGGGTACAATGAGCAGTTCTTC; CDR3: CASSSKSGYNEQFF
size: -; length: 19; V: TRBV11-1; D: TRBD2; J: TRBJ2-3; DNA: TGTGCCAGCAGCTTAGCTTTTGGGACGGGGGGACCATCCACAGATACGCAGTATTTT; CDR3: CASSLAFGTGGPSTDTQYF
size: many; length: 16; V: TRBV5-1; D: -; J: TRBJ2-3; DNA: TGCGCCAGCAGCTTGGATGGGCGGGACCTCACAGATACGCAGTATTTT; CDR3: CASSLDGRDLTDTQYF
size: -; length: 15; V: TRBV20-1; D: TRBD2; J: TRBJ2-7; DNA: TGCAGTGCTAGGGACCCCATAGCGGGGGGGTACGAGCAGTACTTC; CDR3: CSARDPIAGGYEQYF
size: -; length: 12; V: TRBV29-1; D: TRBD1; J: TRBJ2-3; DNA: TGCAGCTCGGACAGGGGAACAGATACGCAGTATTTT; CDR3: CSSDRGTDTQYF
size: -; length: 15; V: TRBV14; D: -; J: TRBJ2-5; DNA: TGTGCCAGCAGCCAAGAATTTTGGTCTCAAGAGACCCAGTACTTC; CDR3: CASSQEFWSQETQYF
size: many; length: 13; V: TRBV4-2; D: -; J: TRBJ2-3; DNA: TGTGCCAGCAGCCAAGTAGTGGCAGATACGCAGTATTTT; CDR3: CASSQVVADTQYF
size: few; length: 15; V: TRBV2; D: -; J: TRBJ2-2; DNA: TGTGCCAGCAGTGAGCGCCGGCCCCGGGCCGGGGAGCTGTTTTTT; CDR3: CASSERRPRAGELFF
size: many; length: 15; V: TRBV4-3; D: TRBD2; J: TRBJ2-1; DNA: TGCGCCAGCAGCCGCGGACTAGCCTCGTACAATGAGCAGTTCTTC; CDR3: CASSRGLASYNEQFF
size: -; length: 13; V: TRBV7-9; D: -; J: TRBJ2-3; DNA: TGTGCCAGCAGACCGAACAGGGACCATACGCAGTATTTT; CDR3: CASRPNRDHTQYF
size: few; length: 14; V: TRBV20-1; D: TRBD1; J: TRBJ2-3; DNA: TGCAGTGCCATTACCGGGACAGGCACAGATACGCAGTATTTT; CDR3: CSAITGTGTDTQYF
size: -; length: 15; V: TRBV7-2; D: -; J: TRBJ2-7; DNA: TGTGCCAGCGAAGACCCCGGGACTTTCACCTACGAGCAGTACTTC; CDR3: CASEDPGTFTYEQYF
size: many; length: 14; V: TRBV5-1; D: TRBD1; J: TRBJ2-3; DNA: TGCGCCAGCAGCCCGGGACAGAGCACAGATACGCAGTATTTT; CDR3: CASSPGQSTDTQYF
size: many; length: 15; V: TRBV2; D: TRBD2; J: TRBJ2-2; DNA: TGTGCCAGCAGTGAAACAGCGGGAGAAACCGGGGAGCTGTTTTTT; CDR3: CASSETAGETGELFF
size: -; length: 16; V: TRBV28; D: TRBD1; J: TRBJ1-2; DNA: TGTGCCAGCAGTGAATTTTGGGACAGGGGGTACTATGGCTACACCTTC; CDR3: CASSEFWDRGYYGYTF
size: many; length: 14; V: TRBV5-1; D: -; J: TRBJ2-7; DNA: TGCGCCAGCAGCTTGGTTCCGGGGACCTACGAGCAGTACTTC; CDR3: CASSLVPGTYEQYF
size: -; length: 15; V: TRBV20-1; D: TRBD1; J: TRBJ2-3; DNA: TGCAGTGCTAGAGGAGGACAGGGAGGAGGGGATACGCAGTATTTT; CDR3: CSARGGQGGGDTQYF
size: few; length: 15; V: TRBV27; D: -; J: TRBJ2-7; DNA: TGTGCCAGCAGTTTATCGAGGACAGTTTCCTACGAGCAGTACTTC; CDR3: CASSLSRTVSYEQYF
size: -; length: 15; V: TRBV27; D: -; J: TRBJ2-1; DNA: TGTGCCAGCACCTCAGGTGCCGGGACTTACAATGAGCAGTTCTTC; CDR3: CASTSGAGTYNEQFF
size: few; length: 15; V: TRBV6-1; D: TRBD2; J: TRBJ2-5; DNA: TGTGCCAGCAGTGGGACTAGCGGGCCTTGGGAGACCCAGTACTTC; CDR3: CASSGTSGPWETQYF
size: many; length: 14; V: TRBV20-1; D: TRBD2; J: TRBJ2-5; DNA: TGCAGCGCCAGACTAGCGGGAGGGGGAGAGACCCAGTACTTC; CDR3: CSARLAGGGETQYF
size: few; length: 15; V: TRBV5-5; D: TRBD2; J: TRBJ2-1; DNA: TGTGCCAGCAGCTTTAGCGGGGGGGCCTTCAATGAGCAGTTCTTC; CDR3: CASSFSGGAFNEQFF
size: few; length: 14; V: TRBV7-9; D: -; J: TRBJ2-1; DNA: TGTGCCAGCAGCTTAGGAATGCGGTGGAATGAGCAGTTCTTC; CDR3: CASSLGMRWNEQFF
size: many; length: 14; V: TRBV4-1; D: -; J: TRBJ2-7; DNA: TGCGCCAGCAGCCAAGTGGGGCCGCTCGACGAGCAGTACTTC; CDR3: CASSQVGPLDEQYF
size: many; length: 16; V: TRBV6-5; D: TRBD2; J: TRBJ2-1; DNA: TGTGCCAGCAGTTACTCGCCACTAGCGGTTAACAATGAGCAGTTCTTC; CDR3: CASSYSPLAVNNEQFF
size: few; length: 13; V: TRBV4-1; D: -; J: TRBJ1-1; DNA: TGCGCCAGCAGCCAGGAGGATTTTGGAGGAGCTTTCTTT; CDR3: CASSQEDFGGAFF
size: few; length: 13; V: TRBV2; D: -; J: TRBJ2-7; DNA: TGTGCCAGCAAGACAGGTCCGCCCTACGAGCAGTACTTC; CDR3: CASKTGPPYEQYF
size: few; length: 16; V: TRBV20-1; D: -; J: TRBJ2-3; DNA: TGCAGTGCTAGAGTGTCGGCCTCCCAGTCCACAGATACGCAGTATTTT; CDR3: CSARVSASQSTDTQYF
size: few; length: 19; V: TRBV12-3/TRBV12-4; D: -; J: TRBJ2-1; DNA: TGTGCCAGCAGTCCCGGGGGTCCGGGCTATTTAGTTATCTACAATGAGCAGTTCTTC; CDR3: CASSPGGPGYLVIYNEQFF
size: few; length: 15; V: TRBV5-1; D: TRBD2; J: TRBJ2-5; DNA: TGCGCCAGCAGCCCAACCGGGACTAGCGTGGAGACCCAGTACTTC; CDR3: CASSPTGTSVETQYF
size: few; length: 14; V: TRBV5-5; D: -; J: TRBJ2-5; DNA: TGTGCCAGCAGCCTATTCCAGGGGCTAGAGACCCAGTACTTC; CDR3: CASSLFQGLETQYF
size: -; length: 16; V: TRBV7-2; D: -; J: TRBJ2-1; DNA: TGTGCCAGCAGCTTAATAGACGGAGTGCTCTACAATGAGCAGTTCTTC; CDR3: CASSLIDGVLYNEQFF
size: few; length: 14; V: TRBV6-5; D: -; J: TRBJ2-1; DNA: TGTGCCAGCAGTTTCGGCCTAGCGAACAATGAGCAGTTCTTC; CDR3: CASSFGLANNEQFF
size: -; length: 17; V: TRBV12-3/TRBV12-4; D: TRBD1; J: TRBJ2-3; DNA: TGTGCCAGCAGCCAGGGGGGGGGACAGGGGGCAACAGATACGCAGTATTTT; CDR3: CASSQGGGQGATDTQYF
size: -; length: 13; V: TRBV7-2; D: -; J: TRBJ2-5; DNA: TGTGCCAGCAGCTTAGCGGGGTATGAGACCCAGTACTTC; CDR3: CASSLAGYETQYF
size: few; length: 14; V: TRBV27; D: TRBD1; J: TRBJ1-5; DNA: TGTGCCAGCAGTTTCGACAGGGGGGGTCAGCCCCAGCATTTT; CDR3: CASSFDRGGQPQHF
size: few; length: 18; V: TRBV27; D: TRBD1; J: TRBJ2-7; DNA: TGTGCCAGCAGTTTGTTTGGGTACAGGGGACAAGACGGCTACGAGCAGTACTTC; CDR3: CASSLFGYRGQDGYEQYF
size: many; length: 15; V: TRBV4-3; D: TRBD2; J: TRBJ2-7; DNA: TGCGCCAGCAGCGTCGGGACTAGCGGAACCTACGAGCAGTACTTC; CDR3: CASSVGTSGTYEQYF
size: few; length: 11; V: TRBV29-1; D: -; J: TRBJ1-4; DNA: TGCAGCGTTGAAAGAGTGGAAAAACTGTTTTTT; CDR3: CSVERVEKLFF
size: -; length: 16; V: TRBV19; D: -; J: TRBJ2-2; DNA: TGTGCCAGTAGTGATAGTCCCAGGCAGGCCACCGGGGAGCTGTTTTTT; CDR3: CASSDSPRQATGELFF
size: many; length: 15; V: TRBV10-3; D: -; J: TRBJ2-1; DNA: TGTGCCATCGGGTGGACTTTATCTTCCTACAATGAGCAGTTCTTC; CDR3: CAIGWTLSSYNEQFF
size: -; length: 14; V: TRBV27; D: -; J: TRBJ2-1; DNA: TGTGCCAGCAGTTTAACAGGGATAGGCAATGAGCAGTTCTTC; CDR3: CASSLTGIGNEQFF